This T cell receptor (beta chain) was obtained from a study of OX40 agonist ivuxolimab in advanced cancers. Repertoires were generated with immunoSEQ multiplex PCR, while TCRdb's copy carries only in-frame clones and drops some. The sample records over 70,000 clones, just over 90% being singletons. This clone was seen a single time. The germline V gene has CDR1 SGHTA and CDR2 FQGNSA. The V and J ends lost 1 base and 7 bases, in that order; junction bases with no gene match: 6. There are 15 residues in the CDR3. The V call is TRBV7-2, the J call TRBJ2-1; 8 bases align to TRBD2. The receptor was isolated from an adult with an advanced solid tumor such as melanoma, head and neck, liver or kidney cancer. Sequences were derived from CD4+ or CD8+ T cells sorted from blood, sampled in a trial of the OX40 agonist ivuxolimab. The CDR3 here is CASSLDSGGRNEQFF. The CDR3 bases are TGTGCCAGCAGCTTAGATTCGGGAGGGAGAAATGAGCAGTTCTTC.